This TCR beta chain originates from a study of cytomegalovirus exposure and HLA in healthy donors. PCR was performed using 60 Vbeta and 13 Jbeta primers. Sequencing was performed with immunoSEQ multiplex PCR; in TCRdb, only in-frame clones are kept and a portion is missing. This sample has some 120,000 clones; around four fifths occur once, and the top ten carry roughly 12%. Whole-study results and caveats: Among TCR beta chains, those listed as cytomegalovirus-associated numbered about 160. A few CMV-associated chains were confirmed in vitro to be specific for CMV antigens.

CDR1 is SGHTA and CDR2 is FQGNSA in the germline V gene. The CDR3 is 16 amino acids. With 4 bases removed from V and 4 bases from J, the gap between germline ends came to 19 bases. As regards this clone: No antigen is known for it.

The TCR sequence derives from a male donor in good health and CMV-seropositive. The chain links TRBV7-2 to TRBJ2-5; possible D gene TRBD1, 5 bases. The sequenced sample consisted of PBMCs. Written as DNA, the CDR3 is TGTGCCAGCAGCTCCAGAGCCCAGGGTCGGGTAGAGACCCAGTACTTC. Residues: CASSSRAQGRVETQYF.